The TCR beta chain described here comes from a study of patients and donors after allogeneic stem cell transplantation. In TCRdb, the RT-PCR reads were re-called with MiXCR into one record per CDR3 protein. The sample holds about 150,000 distinct CDR3 sequences, approximately 40% seen once. This clonotype appeared once. The CDR3 runs to 16 residues. Per germline, CDR1 SGDLS and CDR2 YYNGEE. The ends lost 3 bases at V and 2 bases at J; junction bases unmatched: 7. The sample comprised blood, either unsorted or a sorted T cell fraction (not recorded which). The chain uses TRBV9 and TRBJ2-3, with 9 bases that match TRBD2. The clonotype comes from a human donor who was either an allogeneic HSCT recipient or a stem cell or donor lymphocyte infusion donor (not recorded which). It is not recorded whose cells these are; they may come from a transplant donor. In DNA, the CDR3 is TGTGCCAGCAGCGACCGGCTAGCGGGGATCACAGATACGCAGTATTTT. Residues: CASSDRLAGITDTQYF.